The 23 T cell receptor beta chains listed next were all sequenced from one sample in a study of T cells in women clearing cervical HPV infection. Assay used: immunoSEQ multiplex PCR; TCRdb lists only in-frame clones, some missing. The specimen's table records about 26,000 clones. The source material was blood buffy coat. Receptor source: a woman aged 18 to 75 with a cervical HPV16 infection that either progressed to CIN3+ or cleared (not recorded which).

A note on this clone: Read coverage stops 3 residues before the CDR3 terminus; the germline J gene supplies the remainder. The chain has TRBV20-1 and TRBJ1-1; D is perhaps TRBD1 (5 bases). The CDR3 is 16 residues long. The germline V and J ends were trimmed by 6 bases and 2 bases, with 22 bases remaining between them. Germline CDR1 DFQATT, CDR2 SNEGSKA (reference sequence). The part of the CDR3 DNA that was read is TGCAGTGCCCCGAAGCCGGGGGGATGGAAAAACACTGAA. Translating it yields CSAPKPGGWKNTE. In full, the CDR3 reads CSAPKPGGWKNTEAFF.

Note on this clone: The read stops 3 residues short of the end of the CDR3; the missing end is completed from the germline J gene. The gene calls are TRBV7-3 and TRBJ2-1; 9 nucleotides align to TRBD2. The CDR3 runs to 14 residues. The V gene's germline CDR1 is SGHTA and CDR2 FQGTGA. Germline trimming cut 2 bases from V and 8 bases from J; bases unmatched to any gene: 4. The CDR3 bases that were read are TGTGCCAGCAGCTTATCACTAGCGGGTGATGAG. Amino acids: CASSLSLAGDE. The complete CDR3 sequence is CASSLSLAGDEQFF.

For this clone: The read comes to an end 3 residues before the CDR3 does, leaving the germline J gene to fill in the end. The V and J genes are TRBV10-3 and TRBJ1-5; D is unresolved. Trimming removed 3 bases from V and 4 bases from J, with 7 bases in between. The CDR3 length is 13 residues. CDR1 is ENHRY and CDR2 is SYGVKD in the germline V gene. CDR3 loop: CAISDGPNQPQHF. The part of the CDR3 DNA that was read is TGTGCCATCAGTGATGGGCCGAATCAGCCC.

Worth noting for this clone: The read ends 3 residues before the CDR3 terminus; that terminus is restored from the germline J gene. The chain links TRBV6-2 or TRBV6-3 to TRBJ1-2; 8 bases agree with TRBD1. Per germline, CDR1 MNHEY and CDR2 SVGEGT. The CDR3 runs 14 residues. The DNA read from the CDR3 is TGTGCCAGCAGTTATTCCGGGACAGGTCTCGGC. This translates into CASSYSGTGLG. The complete CDR3 protein is CASSYSGTGLGYTF.

Concerning this clone: The read falls 3 residues short of the CDR3 end, and the missing part is taken from the germline J gene. This chain connects TRBV7-2 to TRBJ1-5; maybe TRBD1 (6 bases). Trimming removed 2 bases at V and 7 bases at J, with 12 bases between. This CDR3 has 14 residues. Germline CDR1 and CDR2: SGHTA and FQGNSA. The covered CDR3 bases are TGTGCCAGCAGCTTAACCAGGGGCGGGCAGCCC. Amino acid sequence: CASSLTRGGQP. In full, the CDR3 reads CASSLTRGGQPQHF.

For this clone: The read terminates 3 residues before the CDR3 end, so the remaining end is supplied by the germline J gene. The V gene is TRBV6-1, the J gene TRBJ2-3; 7 bases align to TRBD2. The CDR3 length is 14 residues. Germline V CDR1 and CDR2: MNHNS, SASEGT. The CDR3 spells CASSGLGGDQTQYF. Incomplete CDR3 DNA: TGTGCCAGCAGTGGACTTGGGGGGGATCAGACG.

As for this clone: The sequence runs out 3 residues before the end of the CDR3; the remainder is reconstructed from the germline J gene. The chain uses TRBV7-9 and TRBJ1-2, with D possibly matching TRBD1 (5 bases). The germline V gene encodes CDR1 SEHNR and CDR2 FQNEAQ (reference sequence). The CDR3 sequence is 15 residues long. The CDR3 protein is CASSPQGGQGTGYTF. The part of the CDR3 DNA that was read is TGTGCCAGCAGCCCCCAAGGCGGCCAGGGAACGGGC.

On this clone: The CDR3 end is not reached by the read, which stops 3 residues before it; the germline J gene fills it in. This chain uses TRBV19 with TRBJ1-6; D may be TRBD1 (6 bases). Germline lookup yields CDR1 LNHDA and CDR2 SQIVND (reference sequence). The CDR3 spans 15 residues. CDR3 protein: CASSISGGPELTLHF. Partial CDR3 DNA: TGTGCCAGTAGTATTTCGGGGGGCCCAGAATTGACC.

Concerning this clone: The CDR3 end lies 3 residues beyond the end of the read and is filled in from the germline J gene. The chain employs TRBV5-6 and TRBJ2-7, with D possibly being TRBD1 (7 bases). This CDR3 has 12 amino acids. Germline assignment: CDR1 SGHDT and CDR2 YYEEEE. V lost 5 bases to trimming and J lost 6 bases, with 12 bases between them. The CDR3 bases that were read are TGTGCCAGCAGATTCCAGGGGGGCGAG. Its translation is CASRFQGGE. The CDR3 reads in full as CASRFQGGEQYF.

Turning to this clone: Read coverage stops 3 residues before the CDR3 terminus; the germline J gene supplies the remainder. The rearrangement joins TRBV6-2 or TRBV6-3 to TRBJ1-2, with a weak D call TRBD1 (6 bases). This CDR3 is built from 12 residues. Germline V CDR1 and CDR2: MNHEY, SVGEGT. Incomplete CDR3 DNA: TGTGCCAGCAGGGACAGATATACTGTC. It translates to CASRDRYTV. The full CDR3 reads CASRDRYTVYTF.

As concerns this clone: The read ends 3 residues shy of where the CDR3 ends; the end is completed using the germline J gene. The chain carries TRBV20-1 and TRBJ2-5, with D uncertain. Deletions cut 3 bases from V and 1 base from J, with 6 bases between. The germline V gene encodes CDR1 DFQATT and CDR2 SNEGSKA (reference sequence). The CDR3 contains 12 residues. The sequenced part of the CDR3 DNA is TGCAGTGCTAGGAGGCCCCAAGAGACC. It is translated as CSARRPQET. The whole CDR3 region reads CSARRPQETQYF.

A word on this clone: Coverage ceases 3 residues before the CDR3 finishes, and the germline J gene fills in the end. This sequence joins TRBV20-1 and TRBJ2-3; 7 positions agree with TRBD2. V was clipped by 4 bases and J by 1 base; unmatched bases: 5. Germline V gene lookup returns CDR1 DFQATT and CDR2 SNEGSKA (reference sequence). This CDR3 is 14 amino acids long. Incomplete CDR3 DNA: TGCAGTGCTAACGTGGGGGGGGGCACAGATACG. It specifies CSANVGGGTDT. The entire CDR3 is CSANVGGGTDTQYF.

Regarding this clone: The CDR3 is cut off 3 residues early in the read; its end comes from the germline J gene. The rearrangement links TRBV20-1 to TRBJ2-1; D is unresolved. The CDR3 covers 14 residues. V was clipped by 2 bases and J by 0 bases, with 8 bases between them. Germline lookup yields CDR1 DFQATT and CDR2 SNEGSKA (reference sequence). Partial CDR3 DNA: TGCAGTGCTAGACAGAAGAGCTCCTACAATGAG. It encodes CSARQKSSYNE. The complete CDR3 protein is CSARQKSSYNEQFF.

Regarding this clone: The CDR3 end is not reached by the read, which stops 3 residues before it; the germline J gene fills it in. Within the sample, other DNA sequences also encode this same CDR3. The rearrangement links TRBV5-1 to TRBJ2-7; the match to TRBD1 covers 7 bases. V shed 0 bases, J shed 4 bases, and the junction held 4 bases outside the gene matches. The germline CDR1 and CDR2 sequences are SGHRS and YFSETQ. The CDR3 has 14 amino acids. This CDR3 reads CASSLGQGGYEQYF. The covered CDR3 bases are TGCGCCAGCAGCTTGGGACAGGGTGGGTACGAG.

With regard to this clone: The observed sequence ends 3 residues before the CDR3 terminus, with the missing tail filled in from the germline J gene. V and J are TRBV10-3 and TRBJ1-4; 7 nucleotides match TRBD1. From germline, CDR1 is ENHRY and CDR2 SYGVKD. With V trimmed by 6 bases and J by 6 bases, 7 bases remained unmatched. The CDR3 covers 14 residues. CDR3 bases read: TGTGCCATCAGACACGCAGGGGGAGATGAAAAA. Amino acid sequence: CAIRHAGGDEK. The entire CDR3 protein reads CAIRHAGGDEKLFF.

The CDR3 DNA, read in part, is TGTGCCACAAGAAGGGGCTCCTACAATGAG. It encodes CATRRGSYNE. The CDR3 as a whole reads CATRRGSYNEQFF. This chain connects TRBV19 to TRBJ2-1, with D maybe TRBD1 (5 bases). Coverage ceases 3 residues before the CDR3 finishes, and the germline J gene fills in the end. Deletions cut 10 bases from V and 0 bases from J, with 10 bases between. This CDR3 is 13 amino acids long. The germline V gene has CDR1 LNHDA and CDR2 SQIVND (reference sequence). Variable domain in full (rest from reference TRBV19 and TRBJ2-1): DGGITQSPKYLFRKEGQNVTLSCEQNLNHDAMYWYRQDPGQGLRLIYYSQIVNDFQKGDIAEGYSVSREKKESFPLTVTSAQKNPTAFYLCATRRGSYNEQFFGPGTRLTVL.

A remark on this clone: The missing CDR3 end, 3 residues past where the read stops, is filled in from the germline J gene. The chain links TRBV10-3 to TRBJ2-5, with D possibly matching TRBD1 (5 bases). The CDR3 length is 12 residues. V was trimmed by 8 bases and J by 5 bases, leaving 12 bases between them. Germline V gene sequence: CDR1 ENHRY, CDR2 SYGVKD. The CDR3 DNA, read in part, is TGTGCCATCGGGGCGGCTCTGGAGACC. It encodes CAIGAALET. The full CDR3 sequence reads CAIGAALETQYF.

Worth noting for this clone: The sequenced fragment ends 3 residues before the CDR3 boundary, so the rest is inferred from the germline J gene. The V gene is TRBV7-2, the J gene TRBJ2-4, with 9 bases aligning to TRBD1. The CDR3 totals 15 residues. CDR1 and CDR2 (germline): SGHTA, FQGNSA. Here the CDR3 reads CASSKAQGANYGQYF. CDR3 DNA (partial): TGTGCCAGCAGCAAGGCACAGGGGGCAAACTATGGT.

As to this clone: The CDR3 end is not reached by the read, which stops 3 residues before it; the germline J gene fills it in. The V call is TRBV19, the J call TRBJ1-5; 10 positions agree with TRBD1. The CDR3 length is 16 residues. Germline lookup yields CDR1 LNHDA and CDR2 SQIVND (reference sequence). V shed 4 bases and J 4 bases; nucleotides not matched to a gene: 7. The sequenced part of the CDR3 DNA is TGTGCCAGTAGTAGCCGGACAGGGGGGCCGAATCAGCCC. It yields the protein CASSSRTGGPNQP. The CDR3 as a whole reads CASSSRTGGPNQPQHF.

Details on this clone: The sequenced fragment ends 3 residues before the CDR3 boundary, so the rest is inferred from the germline J gene. This rearrangement joins TRBV28 to TRBJ2-1, with a weak D call TRBD1 (5 bases). V was pared by 5 bases and J by 5 bases, with 22 bases between. Germline V gene lookup returns CDR1 MDHEN and CDR2 SYDVKM. The CDR3 covers 17 residues. CDR3 DNA, as far as it was read: TGTGCCAGCAGTCCAAGGACACTTACGGGTCACGACAATGAG. This codes for CASSPRTLTGHDNE. The CDR3 as a whole reads CASSPRTLTGHDNEQFF.

On this clone: The missing CDR3 end, 3 residues past where the read stops, is filled in from the germline J gene. The genes are TRBV5-1 and TRBJ2-2; 7 bases line up with TRBD1. Germline-derived CDR1 and CDR2 are SGHRS and YFSETQ. Unmatched junction bases numbered 2, after V lost 0 bases and J lost 3 bases. This CDR3 comprises 15 residues. The sequenced part of the CDR3 DNA is TGCGCCAGCAGCTTGGCCGACAGGGACACCGGGGAG. It codes for CASSLADRDTGE. The CDR3 in full is CASSLADRDTGELFF. Filled out from reference TRBV5-1 and TRBJ2-2, the complete variable domain reads KAGVTQTPRYLIKTRGQQVTLSCSPISGHRSVSWYQQTPGQGLQFLFEYFSETQRNKGNFPGRFSGRQFSNSRSEMNVSTLELGDSALYLCASSLADRDTGELFFGEGSRLTVL.

With regard to this clone: The read ends 3 residues shy of where the CDR3 ends; the end is completed using the germline J gene. The rearrangement uses TRBV7-9 and TRBJ1-2; a weak D match, TRBD1 (5 bases). The CDR3 has 15 residues. CDR1 is SEHNR, CDR2 FQNEAQ, per germline (reference sequence). The CDR3 region is CASSRVETVFYDYTF. The CDR3 bases that were read are TGTGCCAGCAGCCGCGTAGAGACAGTTTTCTACGAC.

To note about this clone: The read falls 3 residues short of the CDR3 end, and the missing part is taken from the germline J gene. V and J are TRBV18 and TRBJ2-7; D call uncertain. V was clipped by 3 bases and J by 1 base, with 13 bases between them. CDR1 KGHSH and CDR2 LQKENI come from the germline V gene. The CDR3 covers 15 residues. The covered CDR3 bases are TGTGCCAGCTCACCCCCGGCACAGCCTTCCTACGAG. Its protein is CASSPPAQPSYE. In full, the CDR3 reads CASSPPAQPSYEQYF. The full variable domain, completed using reference TRBV18 and TRBJ2-7, is NAGVMQNPRHLVRRRGQEARLRCSPMKGHSHVYWYRQLPEEGLKFMVYLQKENIIDESGMPKERFSAEFPKEGPSILRIQQVVRGDSAAYFCASSPPAQPSYEQYFGPGTRLTVT.